This T cell receptor beta chain is drawn from a study of cytomegalovirus exposure and HLA in healthy donors. PCR primers comprised 60 Vbeta and 13 Jbeta primers. Produced via immunoSEQ multiplex PCR; TCRdb's table is partial and in-frame only. The sample lists fewer than 200,000 clones; around 79% were seen once. Germline V gene data show CDR1 as SNHLY and CDR2 as FYNNEI. CDR3 length equals 13 residues. V lost 4 bases and J 4 bases, leaving 8 bases between the germline ends. V is TRBV2 and J is TRBJ1-3; tentatively, D is TRBD1 (6 bases). The source is a woman aged 45 to 65 in good health and CMV-seronegative. What was sequenced was PBMCs. The CDR3 DNA follows: TGTGCCAGCAGTGTTCAGGGGGGAAACACCATATATTTT. Its protein is CASSVQGGNTIYF.